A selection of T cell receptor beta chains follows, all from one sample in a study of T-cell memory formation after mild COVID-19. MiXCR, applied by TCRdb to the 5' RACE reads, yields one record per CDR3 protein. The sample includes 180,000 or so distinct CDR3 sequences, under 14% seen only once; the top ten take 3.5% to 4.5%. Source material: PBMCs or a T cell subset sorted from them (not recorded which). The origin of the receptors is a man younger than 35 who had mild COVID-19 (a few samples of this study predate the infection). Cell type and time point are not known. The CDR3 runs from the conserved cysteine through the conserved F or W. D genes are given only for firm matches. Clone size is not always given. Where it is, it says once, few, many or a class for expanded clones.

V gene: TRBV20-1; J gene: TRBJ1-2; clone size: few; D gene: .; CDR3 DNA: TGCAGTGGACCGAAGCCAGGCTATGGCTACACCTTC; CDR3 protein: CSGPKPGYGYTF
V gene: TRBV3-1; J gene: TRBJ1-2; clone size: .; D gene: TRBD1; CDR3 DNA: TGTGCCAGCAGCCTACATACAGGGGGCTCAAACTATGGCTACACCTTC; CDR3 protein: CASSLHTGGSNYGYTF
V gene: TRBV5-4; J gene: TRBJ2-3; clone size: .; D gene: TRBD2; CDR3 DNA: TGTGCCAGCAGCCAGGGACTAAGCACAGATACGCAGTATTTT; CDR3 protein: CASSQGLSTDTQYF
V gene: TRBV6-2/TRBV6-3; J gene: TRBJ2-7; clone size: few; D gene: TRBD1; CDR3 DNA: TGTGCCAGCAGTTACCTCGGGACAGGCTACGAGCAGTACTTC; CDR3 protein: CASSYLGTGYEQYF
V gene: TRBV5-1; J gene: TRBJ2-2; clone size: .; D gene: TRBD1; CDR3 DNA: TGCGCCAGCAGCACAGACAGGGGACCCACCGGGGAGCTGTTTTTT; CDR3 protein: CASSTDRGPTGELFF
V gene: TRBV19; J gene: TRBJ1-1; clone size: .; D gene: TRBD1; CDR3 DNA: TGTGCCAGTAGTCCCGGACAGGGCTGGACTGAAGCTTTCTTT; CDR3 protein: CASSPGQGWTEAFF
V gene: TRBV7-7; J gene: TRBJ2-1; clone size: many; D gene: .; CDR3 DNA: TGTGCCAGCAGCCCGGACGGCTACAATGAGCAGTTCTTC; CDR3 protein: CASSPDGYNEQFF
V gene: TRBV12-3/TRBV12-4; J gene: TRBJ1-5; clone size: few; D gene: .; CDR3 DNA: TGTGCCAGCAGAGACAGCTATAGCAATCAGCCCCAGCATTTT; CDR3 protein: CASRDSYSNQPQHF
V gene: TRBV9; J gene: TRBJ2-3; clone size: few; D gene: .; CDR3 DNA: TGTGCCAGCAGCGTACAGGGGTCGGTGGCAGATACGCAGTATTTT; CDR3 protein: CASSVQGSVADTQYF
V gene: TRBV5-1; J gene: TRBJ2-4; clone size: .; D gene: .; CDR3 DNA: TGCGCCAGCAGCTTGGGGACTCCAGAAGGTGGCATTCAGTACTTC; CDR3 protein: CASSLGTPEGGIQYF
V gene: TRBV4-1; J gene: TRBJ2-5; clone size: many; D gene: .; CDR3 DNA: TGCGCCAGCAGCGTACAGGGACGGGAGACCCAGTACTTC; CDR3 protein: CASSVQGRETQYF
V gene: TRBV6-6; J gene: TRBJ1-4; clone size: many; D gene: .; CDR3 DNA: TGTGCCAGCAGTTACTCCAGGGGTTACGGAAAACTGTTTTTT; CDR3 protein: CASSYSRGYGKLFF
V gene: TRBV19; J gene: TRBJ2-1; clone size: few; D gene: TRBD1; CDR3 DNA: TGTGCCAGTCGACAGGGGTATGAGCAGTTCTTC; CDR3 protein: CASRQGYEQFF
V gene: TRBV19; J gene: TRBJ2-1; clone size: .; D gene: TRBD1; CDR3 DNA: TGTGCCAGTAGTATTCGGAGGACAGGGGTAAATGAGCAGTTCTTC; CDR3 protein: CASSIRRTGVNEQFF
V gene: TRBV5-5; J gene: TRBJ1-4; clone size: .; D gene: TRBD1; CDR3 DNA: TGTGCCAGCAGCTTCGACAGGGGGGAAAAACTGTTTTTT; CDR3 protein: CASSFDRGEKLFF
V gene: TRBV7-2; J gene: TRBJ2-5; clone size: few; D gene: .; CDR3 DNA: TGTGCCAGCAGCTTAGCGGGGGGCCGCGTAGAGACCCAGTACTTC; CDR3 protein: CASSLAGGRVETQYF
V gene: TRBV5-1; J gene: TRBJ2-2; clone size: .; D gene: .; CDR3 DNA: TGCGCCAGCGCCCCACGGTCGGAAGGGGATTACGGGGAGCTGTTTTTT; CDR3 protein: CASAPRSEGDYGELFF
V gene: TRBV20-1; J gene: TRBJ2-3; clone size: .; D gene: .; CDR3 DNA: TGCAGTGCCCTCGGCACAGATACGCAGTATTTT; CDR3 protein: CSALGTDTQYF
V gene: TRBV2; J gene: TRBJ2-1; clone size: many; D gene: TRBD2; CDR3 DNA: TGTGCCAGCAGGGGTGGGACTAGCGGGGGTTCCTACAATGAGCAGTTCTTC; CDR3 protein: CASRGGTSGGSYNEQFF
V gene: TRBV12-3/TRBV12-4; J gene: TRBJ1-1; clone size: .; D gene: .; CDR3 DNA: TGTGCCAGCAGCAGATTCACCGCTTGGTCGTCTGGGGCTGAAGCTTTCTTT; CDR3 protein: CASSRFTAWSSGAEAFF
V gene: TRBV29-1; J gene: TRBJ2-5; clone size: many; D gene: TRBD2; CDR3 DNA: TGCAGCGCGACCTCGACTAGCGGGGGGGAGACCCAGTACTTC; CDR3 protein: CSATSTSGGETQYF
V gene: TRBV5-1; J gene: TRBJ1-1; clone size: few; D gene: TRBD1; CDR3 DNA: TGCGCCAGCAGCGATACAGGGGAGGCTTTCTTT; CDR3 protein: CASSDTGEAFF
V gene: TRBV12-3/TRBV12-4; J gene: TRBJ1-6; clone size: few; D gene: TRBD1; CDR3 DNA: TGTGCCAGCAGTCCCTTGCAGGGGGCTAATTCACCCCTCCACTTT; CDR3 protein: CASSPLQGANSPLHF
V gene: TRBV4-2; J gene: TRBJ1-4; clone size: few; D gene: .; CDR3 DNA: TGTGCCAGCAGCCACGTGCAGGGAGAGAATGAAAAACTGTTTTTT; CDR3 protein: CASSHVQGENEKLFF
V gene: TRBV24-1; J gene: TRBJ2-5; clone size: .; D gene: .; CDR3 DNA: TGTGCCACCAGTGATTTTCTCGGAGCCCAGTACTTC; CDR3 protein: CATSDFLGAQYF
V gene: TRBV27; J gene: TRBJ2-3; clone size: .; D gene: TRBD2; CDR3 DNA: TGTGCCATCGCCCTGGGAGCGGGGTATACAGATACGCAGTATTTT; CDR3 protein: CAIALGAGYTDTQYF
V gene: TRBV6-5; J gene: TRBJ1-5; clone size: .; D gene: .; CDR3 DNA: TGTGCCAGCAGTCGCAAGCCCCAGCATTTT; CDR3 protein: CASSRKPQHF
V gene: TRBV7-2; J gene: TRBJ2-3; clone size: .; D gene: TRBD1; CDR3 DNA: TGTGCCAGCAGCCAACAGGGGGTCCCCACAGATACGCAGTATTTT; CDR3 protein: CASSQQGVPTDTQYF
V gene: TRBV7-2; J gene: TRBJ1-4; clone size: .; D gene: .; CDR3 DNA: TGTGCCAGCAGCCCGATAGGGGGAGAAAAACTGTTTTTT; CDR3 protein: CASSPIGGEKLFF
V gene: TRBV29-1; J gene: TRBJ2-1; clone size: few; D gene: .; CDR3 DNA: TGCAGCGTTGGATCCGACTCCTACAATGAGCAGTTCTTC; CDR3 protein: CSVGSDSYNEQFF
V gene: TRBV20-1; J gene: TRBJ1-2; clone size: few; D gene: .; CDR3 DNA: TGCAGTGCGGCACAGGACTATGGCTACACCTTC; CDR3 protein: CSAAQDYGYTF
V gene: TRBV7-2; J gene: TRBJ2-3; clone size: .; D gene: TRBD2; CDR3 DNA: TGTGCCAGCAGCTCTCGGGCTAGCGGGGGCCGCCTCACAGATACGCAGTATTTT; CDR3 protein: CASSSRASGGRLTDTQYF